Listed here is a single T cell receptor (beta chain). These data come from a study of blood T cells in healthy people across ages. Each sample yielded at least 6.5 million isolated PBMCs. Trimming cost V 4 bases and J 11 bases, with 20 bases left between them. In germline, CDR1 is SGHDN, CDR2 FVKESK. The CDR3 contains 14 residues. PCR was performed a second time for 7 to 11 cycles using a sample-barcoded 5' primer and a J-beta primer mix. Using its own MiXCR run on the 5' RACE reads, TCRdb lists one record per CDR3 protein. The table lists about 1.7 million distinct CDR3 sequences, 28% of them singletons, with 7.7% in the top ten.

The sequenced sample was blood. The chain uses TRBV14 and TRBJ2-5; either TRBD1 or TRBD2 may fit D (6 bases each). The clonotype was recovered from a woman aged 30 to 39 in good health. The CDR3 sequence: CASSPPEGGLKQYF. The CDR3 nucleotides are TGTGCCAGCAGCCCCCCGGAGGGGGGTTTAAAGCAGTACTTC.